The clone carrying this T cell receptor (beta chain) was detected only a few times. This sample is part of a study of blood T cell repertoires in COVID-19. Study-level information: Collection of acute and convalescent COVID-19 samples took place in the United States, Italy and Spain.

The Seattle patients, enrolled during active infection, were followed longitudinally. The germline CDR1 and CDR2 sequences are MGHRA and YSYEKL. This CDR3 is 15 amino acids long. The V end was cut by 0 bases, the J end by 4 bases, with 12 bases between. Study processing details: Researchers report that nucleated cell counts were estimated from reference gene primer amplification. Sequencing used immunoSEQ multiplex PCR; TCRdb keeps in-frame clones, though not all of them. V, J and clone size reflect that table, while D and trimming were determined from the DNA. The sample contains approximately 290,000 clones, roughly four fifths of which appear only once.

This sequence originates from a person between 65 and 80 years old with COVID-19, enrolled during active disease. The J gene is TRBJ1-2, the V gene TRBV4-1; D not certain. The sequencing input was peripheral blood. The chain's CDR3 is CASSQDAGEGYGYTF. CDR3 sequence (DNA): TGCGCCAGCAGCCAAGATGCCGGAGAGGGCTATGGCTACACCTTC.